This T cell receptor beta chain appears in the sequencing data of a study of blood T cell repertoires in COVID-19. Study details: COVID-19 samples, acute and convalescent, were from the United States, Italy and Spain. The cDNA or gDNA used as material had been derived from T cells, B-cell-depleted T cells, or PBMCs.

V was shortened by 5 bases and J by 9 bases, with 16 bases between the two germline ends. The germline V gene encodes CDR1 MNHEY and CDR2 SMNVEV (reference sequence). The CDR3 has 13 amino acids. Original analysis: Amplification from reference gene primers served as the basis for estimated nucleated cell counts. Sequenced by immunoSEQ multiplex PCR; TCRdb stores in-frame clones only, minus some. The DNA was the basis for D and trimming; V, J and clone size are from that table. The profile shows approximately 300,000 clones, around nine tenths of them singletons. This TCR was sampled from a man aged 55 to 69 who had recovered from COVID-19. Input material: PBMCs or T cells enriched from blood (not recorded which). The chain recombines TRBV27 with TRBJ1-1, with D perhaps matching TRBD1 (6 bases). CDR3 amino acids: CASSLTIGQQAFF. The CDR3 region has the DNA TGTGCCAGCAGTCTGACCATAGGACAGCAAGCTTTCTTT.